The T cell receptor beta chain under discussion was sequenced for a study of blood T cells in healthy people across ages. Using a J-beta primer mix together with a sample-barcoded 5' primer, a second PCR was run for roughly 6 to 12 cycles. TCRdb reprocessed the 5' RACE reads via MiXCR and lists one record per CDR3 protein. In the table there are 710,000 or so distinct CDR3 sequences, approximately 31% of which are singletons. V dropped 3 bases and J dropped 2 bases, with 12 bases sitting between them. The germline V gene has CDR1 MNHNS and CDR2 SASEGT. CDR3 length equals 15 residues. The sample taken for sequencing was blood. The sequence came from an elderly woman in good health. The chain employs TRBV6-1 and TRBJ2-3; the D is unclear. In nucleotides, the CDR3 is TGTGCCAGCAGTGACGGAACCCCCTTCACAGATACGCAGTATTTT. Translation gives CASSDGTPFTDTQYF.